This passage covers 29 T cell receptor beta chains from one sample sequenced in a study of naive and memory T cell subsets (dated by TCRdb to 2016 to 2017). Receptors were amplified or captured by UMI-ligation and nested PCR. The sequencer listed for this sample is Illumina MiSeq. To cover both TRBC1 and TRBC2, the beta constant-region primer consisted of an equimolar mix of two oligonucleotides. Four rounds of PCR, combining the SP2 primer with nested alpha and beta constant-region primers, were used to amplify the ligated cDNA. TCRdb reanalyzed the raw reads on its own, using fastp at Q25 for trimming and MiXCR for clone calling, and kept in-frame beta chains. All rows with the same CDR3 protein become a single entry with the most common DNA and genes. The sample records around 130,000 distinct CDR3 sequences, 35% to 40% of which are singletons. The biggest ten clones account for less than 1% of the sample.

The material sequenced was central memory CD4+ T cells from blood. This specimen's cell subset or site label, interpreted: central memory, CD45RA- CD27+. The receptors originated from a human donor in good health.

This clonotype occurred a few times. The V call is TRBV28, the J call TRBJ2-1; 15 positions match TRBD2. The CDR3 is made up of 17 amino acids. Losses at the gene ends were 6 bases for V and 6 bases for J; bases not matched to a gene: 9. CDR1 and CDR2 from the germline V gene are MDHEN and SYDVKM. This CDR3 reads CASSPWTSGRGSNEQFF. For the CDR3, the DNA is TGTGCCAGCAGCCCCTGGACTAGCGGGAGGGGATCCAATGAGCAGTTCTTC.

The chain links TRBV2 to TRBJ1-5; 7 nucleotides line up with TRBD1. The CDR3 is 13 residues long. V gave up 5 bases and J gave up 4 bases; unmatched junction bases: 2. The germline CDR1 and CDR2 sequences are SNHLY and FYNNEI. CDR3 coding DNA: TGTGCCAGCAGTACAGGGGAAAATCAGCCCCAGCATTTT. Protein product: CASSTGENQPQHF.

The chain has TRBV7-9 and TRBJ2-2, with unresolved D. This CDR3 comprises 15 residues. V shed 3 bases and J shed 3 bases, with 11 bases lying between them. Germline assignment: CDR1 SEHNR and CDR2 FQNEAQ (reference sequence). The CDR3, as DNA: TGTGCCAGCAGCTTGTTTTCCAGAGACACCGGGGAGCTGTTTTTT. It codes for CASSLFSRDTGELFF.

This clonotype was observed a few times. The chain recombines TRBV7-3 with TRBJ2-7; 10 bases map to TRBD1. Germline assignment: CDR1 SGHTA and CDR2 FQGTGA. The CDR3 contains 15 residues. Trimming at V came to 5 bases and at J to 2 bases, leaving 6 bases not matched to a gene. In DNA form, the CDR3 reads TGTGCCAGCAGCAAAGACGGGACAGGGGCCTACGAGCAGTACTTC. This translates into CASSKDGTGAYEQYF. The full variable domain, with the rest looked up from reference TRBV7-3 and TRBJ2-7, is GAGVSQTPSNKVTEKGKYVELRCDPISGHTALYWYRQSLGQGPEFLIYFQGTGAADDSGLPNDRFFAVRPEGSVSTLKIQRTERGDSAVYLCASSKDGTGAYEQYFGPGTRLTVT.

CDR3 sequence (DNA): TGCAGCGTTACCCCCAGCGGGAGGGCCAGGGTTACGCAGTATTTT. Encoded protein: CSVTPSGRARVTQYF. The chain couples TRBV29-1 to TRBJ2-3; 10 bases align to TRBD2. V trimming: 5 bases; J trimming: 8 bases; junction bases outside the gene matches: 13. This CDR3 spans 15 amino acids. CDR1 is SQVTM, CDR2 ANQGSEA, per germline.

This clonotype was seen only a few times. J is TRBJ2-1 and V is TRBV20-1; 9 bases are shared with TRBD2. The CDR3 spans 18 residues. Germline V gene data show CDR1 as DFQATT and CDR2 as SNEGSKA (reference sequence). Trimming removed 2 bases from V and 4 bases from J; junction bases left unmatched: 15. CDR3 coding DNA: TGCAGTGCTAGACCACCCGTCGGGGCGGGAGGGCGGTACAATGAGCAGTTCTTC. Amino acids: CSARPPVGAGGRYNEQFF.

In this sample, this clonotype turned up once. V usage is TRBV7-6 and J usage is TRBJ2-7; D may be TRBD2 (5 bases). Per germline, CDR1 SGHVS and CDR2 FNYEAQ. CDR3 size: 12 residues. Trimming took off 3 bases at V and 5 bases at J, with 8 bases between the two ends. CDR3: CASSFRDDEQYF. In DNA, the CDR3 is TGTGCCAGCAGCTTCCGGGATGACGAGCAGTACTTC. Full variable domain (missing parts from reference TRBV7-6 and TRBJ2-7): GAGVSQSPRYKVTKRGQDVALRCDPISGHVSLYWYRQALGQGPEFLTYFNYEAQQDKSGLPNDRFSAERPEGSISTLTIQRTEQRDSAMYRCASSFRDDEQYFGPGTRLTVT.

As concerns this clonotype: An end of the junction does not agree with germline; a read error may underlie this. The rearrangement joins TRBV20-1 to TRBJ2-1; 12 bases align to TRBD1. CDR1 is DFQATT and CDR2 is SNEGSKA in the germline V gene (reference sequence). The CDR3 consists of 12 residues. The CDR3 here is CSARRDRGQEVF. In DNA form, the CDR3 reads TGCAGTGCTAGGAGGGACAGGGGGCAGGAAGTCTTC.

This clonotype was counted a single time. The chain employs TRBV20-1 and TRBJ1-2; D unclear. Trimming left V 1 base short and J 6 bases short, with 12 bases between. CDR1 is DFQATT, CDR2 SNEGSKA, per germline (reference sequence). There are 13 residues in the CDR3. The CDR3 is CSARVQQDHGYTF. The CDR3 DNA sequence: TGCAGTGCTAGAGTCCAGCAGGACCATGGCTACACCTTC.

The genes are TRBV20-1 and TRBJ1-5; a weak D match, TRBD1 (5 bases). The CDR3 is 13 amino acids. Germline V gene data show CDR1 as DFQATT and CDR2 as SNEGSKA (reference sequence). The germline V and J ends were trimmed by 6 bases and 4 bases, with 13 bases remaining between them. This CDR3 reads CSAYDSPNQPQHF. In DNA, the CDR3 is TGCAGTGCATATGACAGCCCTAATCAGCCCCAGCATTTT.

The gene calls are TRBV10-3 and TRBJ2-1, with D unclear. CDR3 size: 15 residues. Trimming took 3 bases from V and 2 from J, leaving 11 bases between them. Germline V lookup: CDR1 ENHRY, CDR2 SYGVKD. CDR3 sequence: CAISDGSFAYNEQFF. The CDR3 DNA is TGTGCCATCAGTGATGGGTCTTTCGCCTACAATGAGCAGTTCTTC.

The rearrangement uses TRBV28 and TRBJ1-3; TRBD1 matches at 7 bases. The CDR3 totals 15 residues. CDR1 is MDHEN, CDR2 SYDVKM, per germline. V lost 6 bases and J lost 4; bases outside the gene matches: 9. CDR3 in DNA: TGTGCCAGCAGAGCACAGGGGTTGGACGGAAACACCATATATTTT. Protein: CASRAQGLDGNTIYF.

The chain combines TRBV5-4 with TRBJ2-5, with TRBD1 matching 7 bases. The CDR3 sequence is 15 residues long. Germline V CDR1 and CDR2: SGHNT, YYREEE (reference sequence). V dropped 4 bases and J dropped 2; count of bases not matched to a gene: 8. CDR3 residues: CASSRVGTAQETQYF. The DNA for the CDR3 is TGTGCCAGCAGCAGGGTGGGGACAGCTCAAGAGACCCAGTACTTC.

Points on this clonotype: A junction end diverges from the germline sequence, so it may reflect a read error. This sequence joins TRBV28 and TRBJ2-4, with D perhaps matching TRBD2 (5 bases). The CDR3 runs to 14 residues. Germline CDR1 MDHEN, CDR2 SYDVKM. CDR3 region: CASSGLPRGNMQYF. CDR3 coding DNA: TGTGCCAGCAGTGGCCTCCCCCGAGGGAACATGCAGTACTTC.

The chain links TRBV11-2 to TRBJ2-1; the D gene is possibly TRBD2 (5 bases). The germline V gene has CDR1 SGHAT and CDR2 FQNNGV. The CDR3 is 16 amino acids. The V end was cut by 0 bases, the J end by 4 bases, with 13 bases between. This CDR3 is CASSLDWTVKYNEQFF. Here the CDR3 DNA reads TGTGCCAGCAGCTTAGATTGGACTGTTAAATACAATGAGCAGTTCTTC.

This clonotype was counted many times. The chain couples TRBV20-1 to TRBJ2-7, with TRBD1 identical over 11 bases. The CDR3 loop spans 13 amino acids. The germline V gene encodes CDR1 DFQATT and CDR2 SNEGSKA (reference sequence). V shed 8 bases, J shed 2 bases, and the junction held 5 bases outside the gene matches. CDR3 nucleotide sequence: TGCAGTACCAGGGGACAGGGGGCCTACGAGCAGTACTTC. It encodes CSTRGQGAYEQYF.

This clonotype was seen many times. J is TRBJ2-2 and V is TRBV19; D unresolved. CDR1 is LNHDA and CDR2 is SQIVND in the germline V gene (reference sequence). Trimming shortened V by 7 bases and J by 7 bases, and 10 bases separated the two germline ends. This CDR3 is 12 amino acids long. CDR3 bases: TGTGCCAGTACACGTAAAGGCGGGGAGCTGTTTTTT. Amino acids: CASTRKGGELFF.

This clonotype was observed a few times. The genes are TRBV6-2 or TRBV6-3 and TRBJ1-5; 7 nucleotides line up with TRBD1. CDR1 MNHEY and CDR2 SVGEGT come from the germline V gene. J was trimmed by 7 bases and V by 0 bases; bases with no gene match: 3. There are 14 residues in the CDR3. The CDR3 here is CASSYSRGRQPQHF. The CDR3, as DNA: TGTGCCAGCAGTTACTCGAGGGGGCGGCAGCCCCAGCATTTT.

V and J are TRBV18 and TRBJ1-5, with 7 nucleotides matching TRBD1. Unmatched junction bases numbered 5, after V lost 4 bases and J lost 5 bases. The length of the CDR3 is 14 residues. The germline V gene has CDR1 KGHSH and CDR2 LQKENI. The chain's CDR3 is CASSLGTEDQPQHF. CDR3 sequence (DNA): TGTGCCAGCTCACTAGGGACAGAAGATCAGCCCCAGCATTTT.

This chain links TRBV28 with TRBJ2-5; maybe TRBD1 (5 bases). This CDR3 has 12 amino acids. V dropped 5 bases and J dropped 4 bases, with 8 bases sitting between them. The V gene's germline CDR1 is MDHEN and CDR2 SYDVKM. The CDR3 sequence: CASSTDRETQYF. In DNA, the CDR3 is TGTGCCAGCAGTACAGACAGAGAGACCCAGTACTTC.

V usage is TRBV5-5 and J usage is TRBJ2-1; D tentatively fits TRBD1 or TRBD2 (5 bases each). This CDR3 region has 15 residues. V dropped 3 bases and J dropped 5 bases, with 15 bases sitting between them. Germline V gene lookup returns CDR1 SGHKS and CDR2 YYEKEE (reference sequence). The CDR3 spells CASSSQGEGHNEQFF. In DNA form, the CDR3 reads TGTGCCAGCAGCTCGCAGGGAGAGGGCCACAATGAGCAGTTCTTC.

There are a few counts of this clonotype. The rearrangement links TRBV5-6 to TRBJ2-1; the D is unclear. Germline V gives CDR1 SGHDT, CDR2 YYEEEE. Trimming took off 4 bases at V and 12 bases at J, with 17 bases between the two ends. The CDR3 is 13 residues long. The CDR3 sequence: CASSGLVAGRQFF. The CDR3 DNA follows: TGTGCCAGCAGCGGGCTAGTTGCCGGAAGGCAGTTCTTC.

Only a few counts were recorded for this clonotype. CDR3 sequence (DNA): TGTGCCAGCCGAAAGGGGGTATACGAGCAGTACTTC. Its translation is CASRKGVYEQYF. The chain employs TRBV6-2 or TRBV6-3 and TRBJ2-7; possible D gene TRBD1, 6 bases. There are 12 residues in the CDR3. Deletions cut 8 bases from V and 4 bases from J, with 12 bases between. CDR1 is MNHEY and CDR2 is SVGEGT in the germline V gene.

This clonotype was detected only a few times. The chain couples TRBV30 to TRBJ2-7, with 15 bases lining up with TRBD2. This CDR3 is built from 19 residues. V lost 0 bases, J lost 2 bases, and 11 bases stayed unmatched. Germline CDR1 reads GTSNPN; CDR2 reads SVGIG (reference sequence). This CDR3 reads CAWSVTVWGLAGGTYEQYF. In DNA form, the CDR3 reads TGTGCCTGGAGTGTAACCGTGTGGGGACTAGCGGGAGGAACCTACGAGCAGTACTTC.

This clonotype was seen a few times. The V and J genes are TRBV20-1 and TRBJ2-3, with D unclear. CDR1 is DFQATT and CDR2 is SNEGSKA in the germline V gene (reference sequence). Trimming stripped 3 bases from V and 3 bases from J, with 4 bases between. The CDR3 runs 11 residues. The CDR3 nucleotides are TGCAGTGCTAGTCTGACAGATACGCAGTATTTT. This codes for CSASLTDTQYF.

The rearrangement joins TRBV29-1 to TRBJ1-2; D ambiguous. V was cut by 5 bases and J by 0 bases, with 7 bases left in between. The CDR3 sequence is 12 residues long. Germline CDR1 reads SQVTM; CDR2 reads ANQGSEA. CDR3 sequence (DNA): TGCAGCGTTATGGGCGCTAACTATGGCTACACCTTC. This sequence encodes CSVMGANYGYTF.

J is TRBJ1-2 and V is TRBV20-1, with a tentative D call TRBD1 (6 bases). The CDR3 sequence is 16 residues long. In germline, CDR1 is DFQATT, CDR2 SNEGSKA (reference sequence). Trimming removed 0 bases at V and 0 bases at J, with 14 bases between. CDR3 residues: CSARELGGGANYGYTF. CDR3 sequence (DNA): TGCAGTGCTAGAGAATTAGGAGGGGGAGCTAACTATGGCTACACCTTC.

This clonotype has only a few counts. The chain links TRBV28 to TRBJ1-6; D is unclear. Trimming removed 7 bases at V and 8 bases at J, with 9 bases between. CDR3 size: 12 residues. Germline-derived CDR1 and CDR2 are MDHEN and SYDVKM. CDR3 region: CASKITDSPLHF. In DNA form, the CDR3 reads TGTGCCAGCAAAATCACAGATTCACCCCTCCACTTT.

This chain links TRBV20-1 with TRBJ2-1; TRBD2 matches at 9 bases. Per the germline V gene, CDR1 is DFQATT and CDR2 is SNEGSKA (reference sequence). Trimming at V came to 1 base and at J to 4 bases, leaving 2 bases not matched to a gene. The CDR3 has 14 amino acids. The DNA for the CDR3 is TGCAGTGCTAGAGGGACTAGCGAATACAATGAGCAGTTCTTC. Translated: CSARGTSEYNEQFF.